This T cell receptor beta chain came from a study of T cells in Graves' hyperthyroidism and ophthalmopathy. In making diagnoses, clinical symptoms, serum thyroxine and TRAb, thyroid ultrasound and orbital computed tomography were all used. Per germline, CDR1 SGHTA and CDR2 FQGNSA. The CDR3 is made up of 16 amino acids. With 1 base clipped from V and 4 bases from J, the junction kept 5 bases outside the gene matches. Amplification of TCR beta CDR3 regions used RNA as the template. A set of HTBI primers served as the primers for a first-round RT-PCR of the TCR CDR3. TCRdb re-derived calls from the multiplex PCR reads in MiXCR, one entry per CDR3 protein. The top ten clones hold about 15% of a sample with hundreds of thousands of distinct CDR3 sequences, 12% to 15% of them seen once. The table lists this clonotype with many counts.

Material for sequencing was blood. The receptor was isolated from a woman between 40 and 55 years old with Graves' hyperthyroidism. The chain has TRBV7-2 and TRBJ2-7, with 12 bases lining up with TRBD2. Here the CDR3 reads CASSLGLAGGEYEQYF. The CDR3 DNA follows: TGTGCCAGCAGCTTAGGGCTAGCGGGAGGGGAATACGAGCAGTACTTC. Complete variable domain (other parts from reference TRBV7-2 and TRBJ2-7): GAGVSQSPSNKVTEKGKDVELRCDPISGHTALYWYRQSLGQGLEFLIYFQGNSAPDKSGLPSDRFSAERTGGSVSTLTIQRTQQEDSAVYLCASSLGLAGGEYEQYFGPGTRLTVT.